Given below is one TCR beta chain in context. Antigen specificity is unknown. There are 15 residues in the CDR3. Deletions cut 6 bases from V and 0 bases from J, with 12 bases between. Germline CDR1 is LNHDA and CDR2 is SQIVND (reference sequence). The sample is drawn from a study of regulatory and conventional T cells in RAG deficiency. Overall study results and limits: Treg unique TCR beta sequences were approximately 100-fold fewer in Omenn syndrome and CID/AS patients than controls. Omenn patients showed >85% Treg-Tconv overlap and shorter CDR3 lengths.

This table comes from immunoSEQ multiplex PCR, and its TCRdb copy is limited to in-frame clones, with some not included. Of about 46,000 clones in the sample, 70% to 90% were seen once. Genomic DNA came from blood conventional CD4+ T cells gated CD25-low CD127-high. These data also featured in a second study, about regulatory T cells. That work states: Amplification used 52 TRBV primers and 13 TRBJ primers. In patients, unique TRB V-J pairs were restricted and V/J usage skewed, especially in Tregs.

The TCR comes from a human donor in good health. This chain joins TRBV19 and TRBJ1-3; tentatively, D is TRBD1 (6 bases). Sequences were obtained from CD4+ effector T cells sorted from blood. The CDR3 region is CASRQDRSSGNTIYF. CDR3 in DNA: TGTGCCAGTAGACAAGACAGGAGCTCTGGAAACACCATATATTTT.